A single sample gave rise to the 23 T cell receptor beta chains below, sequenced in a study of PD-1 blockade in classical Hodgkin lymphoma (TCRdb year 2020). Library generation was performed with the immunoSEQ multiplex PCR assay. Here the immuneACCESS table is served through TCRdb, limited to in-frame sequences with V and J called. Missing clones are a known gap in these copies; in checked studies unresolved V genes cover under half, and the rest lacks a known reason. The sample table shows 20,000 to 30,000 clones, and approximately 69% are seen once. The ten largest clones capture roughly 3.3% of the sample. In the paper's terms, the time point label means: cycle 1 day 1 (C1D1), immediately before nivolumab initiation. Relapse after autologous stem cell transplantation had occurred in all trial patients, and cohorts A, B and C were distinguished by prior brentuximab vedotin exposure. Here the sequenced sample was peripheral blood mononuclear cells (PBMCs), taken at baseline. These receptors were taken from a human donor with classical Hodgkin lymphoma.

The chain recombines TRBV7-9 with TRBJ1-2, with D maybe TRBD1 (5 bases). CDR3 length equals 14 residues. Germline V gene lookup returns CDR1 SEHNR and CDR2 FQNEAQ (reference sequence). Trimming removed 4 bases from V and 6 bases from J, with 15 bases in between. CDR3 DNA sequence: TGTGCCAGCAGCTCCCTCAGGGCCGTGGATGGCTACACCTTC. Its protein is CASSSLRAVDGYTF.

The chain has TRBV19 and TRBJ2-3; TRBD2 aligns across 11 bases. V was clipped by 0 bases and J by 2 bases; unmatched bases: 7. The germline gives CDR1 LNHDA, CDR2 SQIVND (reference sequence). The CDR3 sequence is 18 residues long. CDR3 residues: CASSIDLLAGGYTDTQYF. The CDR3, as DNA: TGTGCCAGTAGTATAGATCTGTTAGCGGGGGGGTACACAGATACGCAGTATTTT.

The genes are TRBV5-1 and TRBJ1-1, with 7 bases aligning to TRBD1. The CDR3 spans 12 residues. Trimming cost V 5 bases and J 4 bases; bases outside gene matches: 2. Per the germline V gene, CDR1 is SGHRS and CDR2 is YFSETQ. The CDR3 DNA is TGCGCCAGCAGACAGGGGTTCACTGAAGCTTTCTTT. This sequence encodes CASRQGFTEAFF.

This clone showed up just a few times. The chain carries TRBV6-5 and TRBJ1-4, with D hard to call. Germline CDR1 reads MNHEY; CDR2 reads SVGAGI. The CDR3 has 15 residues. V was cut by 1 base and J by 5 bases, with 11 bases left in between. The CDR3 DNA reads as TGTGCCAGCAGTTACTTGAGCAGCCCGAATGAAAAACTGTTTTTT. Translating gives CASSYLSSPNEKLFF.

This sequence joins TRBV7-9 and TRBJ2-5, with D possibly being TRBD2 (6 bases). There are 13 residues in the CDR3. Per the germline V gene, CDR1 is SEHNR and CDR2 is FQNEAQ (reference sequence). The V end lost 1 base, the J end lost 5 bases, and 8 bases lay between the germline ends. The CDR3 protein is CASSLGLDETQYF. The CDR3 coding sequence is TGTGCCAGCAGCTTAGGACTAGATGAGACCCAGTACTTC.

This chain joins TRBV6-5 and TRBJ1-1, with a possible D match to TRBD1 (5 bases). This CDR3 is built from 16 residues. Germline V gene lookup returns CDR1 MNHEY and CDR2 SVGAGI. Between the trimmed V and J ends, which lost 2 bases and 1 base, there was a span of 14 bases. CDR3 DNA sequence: TGTGCCAGCAGTTACGCGTCGGGGGTGCCGAACACTGAAGCTTTCTTT. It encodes CASSYASGVPNTEAFF.

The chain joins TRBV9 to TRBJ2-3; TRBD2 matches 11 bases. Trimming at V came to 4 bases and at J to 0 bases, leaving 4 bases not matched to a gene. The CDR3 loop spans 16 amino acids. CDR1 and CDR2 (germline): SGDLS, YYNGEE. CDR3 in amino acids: CASSRGLAVSTDTQYF. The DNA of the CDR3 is TGTGCCAGCAGCCGGGGACTAGCGGTGAGCACAGATACGCAGTATTTT. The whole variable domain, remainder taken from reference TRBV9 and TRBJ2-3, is DSGVTQTPKHLITATGQRVTLRCSPRSGDLSVYWYQQSLDQGLQFLIQYYNGEERAKGNILERFSAQQFPDLHSELNLSSLELGDSALYFCASSRGLAVSTDTQYFGPGTRLTVL.

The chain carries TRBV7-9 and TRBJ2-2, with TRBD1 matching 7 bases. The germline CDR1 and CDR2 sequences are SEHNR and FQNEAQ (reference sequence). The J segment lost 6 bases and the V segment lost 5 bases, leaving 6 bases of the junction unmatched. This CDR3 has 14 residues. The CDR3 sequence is CASSVDRAAGELFF. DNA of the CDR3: TGTGCCAGCAGCGTCGACAGGGCTGCCGGGGAGCTGTTTTTT.

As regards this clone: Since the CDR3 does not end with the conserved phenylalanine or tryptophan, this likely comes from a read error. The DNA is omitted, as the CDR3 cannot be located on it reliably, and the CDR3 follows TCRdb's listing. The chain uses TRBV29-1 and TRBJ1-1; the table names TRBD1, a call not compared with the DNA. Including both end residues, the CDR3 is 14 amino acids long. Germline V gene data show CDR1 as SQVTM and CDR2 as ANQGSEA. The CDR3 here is CSVGEGSQHEPNRS.

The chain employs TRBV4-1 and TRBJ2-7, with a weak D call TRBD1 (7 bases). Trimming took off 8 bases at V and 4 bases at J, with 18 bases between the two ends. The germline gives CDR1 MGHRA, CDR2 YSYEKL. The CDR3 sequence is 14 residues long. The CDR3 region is CASRRGPREYEQYF. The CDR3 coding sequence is TGCGCCAGCCGGAGGGGGCCCAGGGAATACGAGCAGTACTTC.

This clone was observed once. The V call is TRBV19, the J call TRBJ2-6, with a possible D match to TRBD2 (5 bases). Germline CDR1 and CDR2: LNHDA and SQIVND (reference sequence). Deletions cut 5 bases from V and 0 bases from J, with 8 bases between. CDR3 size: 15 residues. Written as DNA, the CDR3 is TGTGCCAGTAGTGTCGGGGTCTCTGGGGCCAACGTCCTGACTTTC. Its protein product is CASSVGVSGANVLTF.

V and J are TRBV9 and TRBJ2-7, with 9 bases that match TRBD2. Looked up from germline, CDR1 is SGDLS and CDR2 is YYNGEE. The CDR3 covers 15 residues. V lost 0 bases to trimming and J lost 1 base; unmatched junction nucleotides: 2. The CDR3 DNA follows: TGTGCCAGCAGCGTAGCACTAGCGGGTTCCTACGAGCAGTACTTC. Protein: CASSVALAGSYEQYF.

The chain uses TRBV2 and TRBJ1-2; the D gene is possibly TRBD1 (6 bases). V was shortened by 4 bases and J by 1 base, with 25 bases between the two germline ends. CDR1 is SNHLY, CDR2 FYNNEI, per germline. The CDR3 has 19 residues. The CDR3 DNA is TGTGCCAGCAGTGCAAGAGGGGGGGCGGGAGTGGGGATTAACTATGGCTACACCTTC. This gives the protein CASSARGGAGVGINYGYTF. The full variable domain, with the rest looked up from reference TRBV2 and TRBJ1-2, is EPEVTQTPSHQVTQMGQEVILRCVPISNHLYFYWYRQILGQKVEFLVSFYNNEISEKSEIFDDQFSVERPDGSNFTLKIRSTKLEDSAMYFCASSARGGAGVGINYGYTFGSGTRLTVV.

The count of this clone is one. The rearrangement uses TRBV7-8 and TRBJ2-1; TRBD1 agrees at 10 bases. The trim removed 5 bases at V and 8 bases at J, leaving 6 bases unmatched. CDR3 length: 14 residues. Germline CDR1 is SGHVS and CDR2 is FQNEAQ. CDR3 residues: CASSPGTGVDEQFF. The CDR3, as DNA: TGTGCCAGCAGCCCCGGGACAGGGGTAGATGAGCAGTTCTTC.

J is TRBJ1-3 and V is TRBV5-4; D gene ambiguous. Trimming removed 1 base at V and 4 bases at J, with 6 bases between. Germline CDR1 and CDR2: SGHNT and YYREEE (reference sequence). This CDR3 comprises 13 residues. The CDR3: CASSLPLGNTIYF. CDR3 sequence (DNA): TGTGCCAGCAGCTTGCCCCTCGGAAACACCATATATTTT.

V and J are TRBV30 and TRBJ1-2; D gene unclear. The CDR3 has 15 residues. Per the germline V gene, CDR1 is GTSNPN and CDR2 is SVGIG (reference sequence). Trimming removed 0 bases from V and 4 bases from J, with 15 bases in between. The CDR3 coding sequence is TGTGCCTGGAGTGTAGGGCTGTCGATTGGCTATGGCTACACCTTC. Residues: CAWSVGLSIGYGYTF.

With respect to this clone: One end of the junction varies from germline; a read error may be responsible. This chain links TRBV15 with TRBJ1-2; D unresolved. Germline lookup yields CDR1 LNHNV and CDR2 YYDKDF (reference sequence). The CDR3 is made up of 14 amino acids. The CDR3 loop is CATSTTTANYGCTF. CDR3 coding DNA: TGTGCCACCAGCACTACCACAGCTAACTATGGCTGCACCTTC.

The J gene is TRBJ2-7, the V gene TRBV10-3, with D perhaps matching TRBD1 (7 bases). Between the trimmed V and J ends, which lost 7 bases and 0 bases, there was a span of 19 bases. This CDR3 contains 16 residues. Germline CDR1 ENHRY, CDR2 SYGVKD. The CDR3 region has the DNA TGTGCCATCACCGACTCAGGAGGGGGCGCCTCCTACGAGCAGTACTTC. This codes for CAITDSGGGASYEQYF.

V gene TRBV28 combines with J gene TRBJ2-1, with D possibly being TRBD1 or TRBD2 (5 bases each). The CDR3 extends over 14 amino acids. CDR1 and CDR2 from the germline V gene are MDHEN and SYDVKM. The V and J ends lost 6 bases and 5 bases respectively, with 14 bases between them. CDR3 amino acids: CASRGTPAHNEQFF. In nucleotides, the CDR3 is TGTGCCAGCAGGGGGACCCCGGCCCACAATGAGCAGTTCTTC.

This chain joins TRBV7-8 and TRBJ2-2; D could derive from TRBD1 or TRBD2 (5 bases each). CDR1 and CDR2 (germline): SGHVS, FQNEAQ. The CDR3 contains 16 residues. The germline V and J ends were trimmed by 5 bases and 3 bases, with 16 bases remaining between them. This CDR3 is CASSPLGAAHTGELFF. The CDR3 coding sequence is TGTGCCAGCAGCCCACTCGGGGCAGCCCACACCGGGGAGCTGTTTTTT.

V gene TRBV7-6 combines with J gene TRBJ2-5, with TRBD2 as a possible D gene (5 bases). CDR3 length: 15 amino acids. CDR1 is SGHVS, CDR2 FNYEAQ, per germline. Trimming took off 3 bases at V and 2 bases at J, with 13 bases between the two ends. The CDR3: CASSLGGLGQETQYF. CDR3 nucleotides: TGTGCCAGCAGCTTGGGCGGGCTCGGGCAAGAGACCCAGTACTTC. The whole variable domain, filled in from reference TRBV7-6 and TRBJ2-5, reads GAGVSQSPRYKVTKRGQDVALRCDPISGHVSLYWYRQALGQGPEFLTYFNYEAQQDKSGLPNDRFSAERPEGSISTLTIQRTEQRDSAMYRCASSLGGLGQETQYFGPGTRLLVL.

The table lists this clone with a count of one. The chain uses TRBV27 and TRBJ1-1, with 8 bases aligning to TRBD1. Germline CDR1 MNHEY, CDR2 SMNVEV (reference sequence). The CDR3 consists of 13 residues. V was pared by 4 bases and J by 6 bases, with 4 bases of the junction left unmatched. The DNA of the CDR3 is TGTGCCAGCAGTTGGACAGGGACCCCTGAAGCTTTCTTT. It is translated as CASSWTGTPEAFF.

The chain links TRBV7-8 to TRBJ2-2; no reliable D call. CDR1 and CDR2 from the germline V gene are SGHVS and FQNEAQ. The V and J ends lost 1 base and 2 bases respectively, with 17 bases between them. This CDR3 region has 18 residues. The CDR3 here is CASSLVYSANFNTGELFF. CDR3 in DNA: TGTGCCAGCAGCTTAGTGTACAGTGCCAATTTTAACACCGGGGAGCTGTTTTTT.